This T cell receptor beta chain emerged from a study of blood T cell repertoires in COVID-19 (dated by TCRdb to about 2020). Study-level background: Samples covering the acute and convalescent phases of COVID-19 were provided by collaborators in the United States, Italy and Spain. The material from the prospective study consisted of cDNA or gDNA derived from T cells, B-cell-depleted T cells, or PBMCs. The repertoires were made available in a free public database intended to serve as a resource for research on the immune response to SARS-CoV-2. The dataset comprised deeply sampled blood TCRbeta repertoires from subjects exposed to, actively infected with, or recovered from COVID-19. The sample metadata nearly always contained a de-identified subject ID, COVID-19 status, age in years and sex. Where available, HLA class I and class II types were taken from metadata supplied by the sample provider and were not determined by assay-based typing. The samples were drawn from two sources: the first 160 participants of the ongoing ImmuneRACE study, and 1,000 to 1,500 subjects contributed by 6 global collaborators.

From the cysteine through the phenylalanine, the CDR3 covers 17 amino acids. The CDR3 DNA has 51 bases and is translated from base 1. V loses 0 bases at its end and J loses 5 bases; junction bases beyond the gene matches: 10. As encoded in the germline V gene (reference sequence), CDR1 is LGHDT while CDR2 is YNNKEL. This clone was detected only once. It has no known antigen specificity. Qualities for individual bases were not recorded, and no much larger clone is one base off. What the authors observed across the whole study: Clinical and demographic metadata were provided uncurated, with the amount varying by source and participant.

The immunoSEQ Assay, a bias-controlled multiplex PCR, was used to amplify TCRbeta CDR3 regions from genomic DNA. The source study handled its data this way. The number of nucleated cells in each sample was estimated by amplification of reference gene primers within the assay. Sequence reads were collapsed and filtered to measure the absolute abundance of every unique TCRbeta CDR3 rearrangement. For each sample, productive Simpson clonality was calculated as the square root of Simpson's diversity index across productive rearrangements. The table was pulled from immuneACCESS by TCRdb, which kept in-frame rearrangements only. Such tables lose some clones; where checked, under half of the loss comes from unresolved V genes, and the rest has no known cause. The V and J calls and clone size come from that table; D and trimming were worked out from the DNA. The sample yields more than 200,000 clones; 70% to 90% were counted once. The ten largest clones take up over 1.1% of the sample.

The collaborating institutions used their own protocols to collect whole blood in K2EDTA tubes. For TCRbeta analysis, collaborator samples were shipped as frozen whole blood, as isolated PBMCs, or as DNA extracted from either sample type. The V and J genes are TRBV3-1 (or the pseudogene TRBV3-2) and TRBJ2-1; TRBD1 lines up with 7 middle nucleotides. The sequencing input was peripheral blood. The receptor was derived from a man older than 75 with acute or convalescent COVID-19. The nucleotide sequence reads as follows: TGTGCCAGCAGCCAAGAAGTTCTTGGACAGGTCAACAATGAGCAGTTCTTC. It translates as CASSQEVLGQVNNEQFF.